This T cell receptor (beta chain) was captured by sequencing in a study of cytomegalovirus exposure and HLA in healthy donors. This CDR3 region has 14 residues. In germline, CDR1 is ENHRY, CDR2 SYGVKD. Trimming cost V 5 bases and J 7 bases, with 14 bases left between them. Primers for the PCR totalled 60 Vbeta and 13 Jbeta. In the study's own analysis: Around 11 million shared chains were among the roughly 78 million unique TCR beta chains that a later analysis counted. Clones were sequenced by immunoSEQ multiplex PCR, and TCRdb holds only the in-frame ones, with some missing. V and J calls and clone size are as listed in that table; D and trimming were resolved from the DNA. The sample shows tens of thousands of clones, less than 80% of them seen only once.

This TCR was sampled from a boy aged 5-17 years in good health and CMV-seropositive. Sequencing was done on a sample of PBMCs. The chain is built from TRBV10-3 and TRBJ2-2, with D unresolved. The CDR3 spells CAISSQATSGELFF. The CDR3 DNA sequence: TGTGCCATCAGTAGCCAGGCAACAAGCGGGGAGCTGTTTTTT.